This T cell receptor (beta chain) was captured in a study of blood T cell repertoires in COVID-19. Germline CDR1 SSHAT, CDR2 FNYEAQ (reference sequence). The CDR3 totals 15 residues. The protocol was immunoSEQ multiplex PCR, while the TCRdb copy is restricted to in-frame clones and leaves out a portion. Of fewer than 120,000 clones in the sample, roughly four fifths were seen once. As regards this clone: At one of its ends the junction is not consistent with the germline gene, which may arise from a read error.

This chain links TRBV7-7 with TRBJ2-5; the match to TRBD1 covers 7 bases. The source is a woman in her sixties with acute or convalescent COVID-19. The sample consisted of peripheral blood. This chain's CDR3 is CASSLERTGSETQYF. The CDR3 DNA reads TGTGCTAGCAGCCTTGAAAGGACAGGATCGGAGACCCAGTACTTC.